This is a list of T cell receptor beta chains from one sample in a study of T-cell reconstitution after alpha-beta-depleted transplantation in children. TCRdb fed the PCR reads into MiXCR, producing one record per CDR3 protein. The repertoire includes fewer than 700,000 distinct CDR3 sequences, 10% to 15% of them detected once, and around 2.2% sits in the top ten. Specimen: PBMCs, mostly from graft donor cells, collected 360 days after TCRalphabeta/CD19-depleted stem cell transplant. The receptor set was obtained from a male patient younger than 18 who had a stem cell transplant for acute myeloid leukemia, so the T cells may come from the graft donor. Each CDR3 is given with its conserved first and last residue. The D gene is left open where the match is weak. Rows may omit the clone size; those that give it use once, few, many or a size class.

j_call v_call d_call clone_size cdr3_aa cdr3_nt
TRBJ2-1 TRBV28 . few CASSLSPIAASSYNEQFF TGTGCCAGCAGTTTAAGCCCTATAGCGGCTAGCTCCTACAATGAGCAGTTCTTC
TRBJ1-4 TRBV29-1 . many CSAADSPGEKLFF TGCAGCGCCGCAGACAGTCCCGGTGAAAAACTGTTTTTT
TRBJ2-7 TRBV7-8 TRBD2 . CASSLGGAPGLASSYEQYF TGTGCCAGCAGCTTAGGAGGGGCCCCGGGACTAGCGAGCTCCTACGAGCAGTACTTC
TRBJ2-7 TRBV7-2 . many CASSGRGLSYEQYF TGTGCCAGCAGCGGAAGGGGCCTCTCCTACGAGCAGTACTTC
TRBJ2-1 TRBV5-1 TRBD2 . CASSWGGKQFF TGCGCCAGCAGCTGGGGAGGGAAGCAGTTCTTC
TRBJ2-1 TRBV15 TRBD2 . CATSTLAGAYNEQFF TGTGCCACCAGCACCCTAGCGGGAGCGTACAATGAGCAGTTCTTC
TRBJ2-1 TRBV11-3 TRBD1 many CASSPGQGNDNEQFF TGTGCCAGCAGCCCCGGACAGGGGAACGACAATGAGCAGTTCTTC
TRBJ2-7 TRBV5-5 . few CASSRGTSKGEQYF TGTGCCAGCAGCCGCGGGACGTCCAAAGGCGAGCAGTACTTC
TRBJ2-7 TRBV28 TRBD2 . CASSFVPTSPSYEQYF TGTGCCAGCAGTTTCGTCCCGACTAGCCCTTCCTACGAGCAGTACTTC
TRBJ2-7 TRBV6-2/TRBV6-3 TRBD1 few CASSRDRGNEQYF TGTGCCAGCAGCCGGGACAGGGGAAACGAGCAGTACTTC
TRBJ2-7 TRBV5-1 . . CASSSVLAREQYF TGCGCCAGCAGCTCGGTACTAGCTCGGGAGCAGTACTTC
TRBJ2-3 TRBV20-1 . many CSVRTHETSTDTQYF TGCAGTGTCAGGACGCACGAGACTAGCACAGATACGCAGTATTTT
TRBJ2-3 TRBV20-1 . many CSARGPGRLTDTQYF TGCAGTGCTAGAGGCCCGGGACGACTCACAGATACGCAGTATTTT
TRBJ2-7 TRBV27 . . CASSFLSRRDIYEQYF TGTGCCAGCAGTTTCTTGTCTCGGCGGGATATCTACGAGCAGTACTTC
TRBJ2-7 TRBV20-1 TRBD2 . CSASPWTSGNYEQYF TGCAGTGCTAGTCCGTGGACTAGCGGGAACTACGAGCAGTACTTC
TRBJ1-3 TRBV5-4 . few CASHGTGPFSSGNTIYF TGTGCCAGCCACGGAACAGGTCCCTTTAGCTCTGGAAACACCATATATTTT
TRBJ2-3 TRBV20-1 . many CSGGWGSHSTDTQYF TGCAGTGGCGGGTGGGGGAGCCATAGCACAGATACGCAGTATTTT
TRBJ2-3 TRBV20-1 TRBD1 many CSALDRVGADTQYF TGCAGTGCTCTGGACAGGGTAGGCGCAGATACGCAGTATTTT
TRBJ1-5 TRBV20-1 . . CSATQAAFNQPQHF TGCAGTGCCACCCAGGCAGCCTTCAATCAGCCCCAGCATTTT
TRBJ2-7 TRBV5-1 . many CASSFRGPAYEQYF TGCGCCAGCAGCTTCCGGGGGCCCGCCTACGAGCAGTACTTC
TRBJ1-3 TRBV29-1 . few CSVVTEITNTIYF TGCAGCGTTGTTACTGAGATCACGAACACCATATATTTT
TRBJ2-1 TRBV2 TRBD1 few CASTRTGEVANEQFF TGTGCCAGCACCAGGACAGGGGAGGTAGCTAATGAGCAGTTCTTC
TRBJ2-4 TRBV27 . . CASSLGRKNIQYF TGTGCCAGCAGTTTGGGGCGGAAAAACATTCAGTACTTC
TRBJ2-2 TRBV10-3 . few CAIKAIGMNTGELFF TGTGCCATCAAGGCTATCGGGATGAACACCGGGGAGCTGTTTTTT
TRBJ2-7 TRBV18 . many CASSTESSYEQYF TGTGCCAGCTCTACGGAGAGCTCCTACGAGCAGTACTTC
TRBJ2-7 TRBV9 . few CASSVEGPYEQYF TGTGCCAGCAGCGTAGAAGGGCCTTACGAGCAGTACTTC
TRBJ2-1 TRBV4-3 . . CASSQGRRMANEQFF TGCGCCAGCAGCCAGGGACGGCGGATGGCCAATGAGCAGTTCTTC
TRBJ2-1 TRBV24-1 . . CATSALPGASSYNEQFF TGTGCCACCAGTGCTCTTCCTGGCGCCAGCTCCTACAATGAGCAGTTCTTC
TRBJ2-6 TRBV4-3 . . CASSPLRDYSSGANVLTF TGCGCCAGCAGCCCCCTGAGGGATTACAGCTCTGGGGCCAACGTCCTGACTTTC
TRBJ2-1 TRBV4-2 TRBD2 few CASSQDPPSGGVNEQFF TGTGCCAGCAGCCAAGATCCTCCTAGCGGGGGGGTCAATGAGCAGTTCTTC
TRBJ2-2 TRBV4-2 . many CASSQRRLAPTGELFF TGTGCCAGCAGCCAGAGGAGGCTAGCTCCCACCGGGGAGCTGTTTTTT
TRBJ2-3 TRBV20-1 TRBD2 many CSARAGGDTQYF TGCAGTGCTAGGGCGGGAGGGGATACGCAGTATTTT
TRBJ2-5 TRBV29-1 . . CSVDRASGETQYF TGCAGCGTTGATCGGGCCTCCGGAGAGACCCAGTACTTC
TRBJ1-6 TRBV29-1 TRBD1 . CSVLDRGNSPLHF TGCAGCGTTCTGGACAGGGGTAATTCACCCCTCCACTTT
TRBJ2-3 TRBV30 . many CAWTSTDTQYF TGTGCCTGGACCTCCACAGATACGCAGTATTTT
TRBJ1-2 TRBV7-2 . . CASSLGGSGGAYGYTF TGTGCCAGCAGCTTGGGGGGTAGTGGGGGGGCCTATGGCTACACCTTC
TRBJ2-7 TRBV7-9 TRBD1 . CASSSTGTGVAYEQYF TGTGCCAGCAGCTCCACCGGGACAGGGGTTGCCTACGAGCAGTACTTC
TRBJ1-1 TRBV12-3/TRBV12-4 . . CATTEGTEAFF TGTGCCACCACGGAGGGGACTGAAGCTTTCTTT
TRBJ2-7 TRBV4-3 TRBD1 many CASSQRDSSYEQYF TGCGCCAGCAGCCAAAGGGACAGCTCCTACGAGCAGTACTTC
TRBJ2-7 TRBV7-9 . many CASRETGASYEQYF TGTGCCAGCAGGGAGACGGGGGCCTCCTACGAGCAGTACTTC
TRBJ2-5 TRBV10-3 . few CAISGGTRPRTQYF TGTGCCATCAGTGGAGGGACGAGACCGAGAACCCAGTACTTC
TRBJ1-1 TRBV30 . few CAWKGGAIPEAFF TGTGCCTGGAAAGGGGGGGCGATCCCTGAAGCTTTCTTT
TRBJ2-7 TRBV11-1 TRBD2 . CASSSRLAGVIYEQYF TGTGCCAGCAGCTCCCGACTAGCGGGAGTAATCTACGAGCAGTACTTC
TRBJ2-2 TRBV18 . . CASSSQGSGELFF TGTGCCAGCTCAAGCCAGGGGTCCGGGGAGCTGTTTTTT
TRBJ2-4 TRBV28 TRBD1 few CATQAGTGAKNIQYF TGTGCCACTCAGGCCGGGACAGGGGCCAAAAACATTCAGTACTTC
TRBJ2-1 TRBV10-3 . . CAIGARDLYNEQFF TGTGCCATCGGAGCCCGGGACCTCTACAATGAGCAGTTCTTC
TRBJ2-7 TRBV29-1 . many CSVEDGGRYEQYF TGCAGCGTTGAAGACGGGGGGCGGTACGAGCAGTACTTC
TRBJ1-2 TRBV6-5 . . CASSYSNIKGYGYTF TGTGCCAGCAGTTACTCGAATATAAAGGGCTATGGCTACACCTTC